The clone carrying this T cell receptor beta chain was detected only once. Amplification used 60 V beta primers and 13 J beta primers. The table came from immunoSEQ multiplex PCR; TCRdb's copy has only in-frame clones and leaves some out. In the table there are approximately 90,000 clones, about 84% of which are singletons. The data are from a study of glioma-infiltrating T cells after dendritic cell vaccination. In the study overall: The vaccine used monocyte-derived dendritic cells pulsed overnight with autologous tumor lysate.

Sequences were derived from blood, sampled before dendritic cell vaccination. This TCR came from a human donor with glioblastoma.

The CDR3 nucleotides are TGTGCCAGCAGTCTCCGCGGGACAGGGGGAAGCGAGCAGTACTTC. It encodes CASSLRGTGGSEQYF. V and J are TRBV28 and TRBJ2-7, with 11 bases fitting TRBD1. J lost 6 bases, V lost 5 bases, and 9 bases had no gene match. The CDR3 loop spans 15 amino acids. Germline CDR1 reads MDHEN; CDR2 reads SYDVKM.